These T cell receptor beta chains were read from a single sample in a study of cytomegalovirus exposure and HLA in healthy donors. Measured with immunoSEQ multiplex PCR; TCRdb has only the in-frame clones, and not every one. The sample table includes tens of thousands of clones. Sequencing input: PBMCs. The receptor source for this set is a man aged 35 to 55 in good health and CMV-seropositive. CDR3s leave out the opening cysteine and the closing phenylalanine or tryptophan.

v_call	j_call	cdr3_aa
TRBV7-9	TRBJ2-5	ASSPRQGGRETQY
TRBV29-1	TRBJ2-7	SVVGSGISYEQY
TRBV4-1	TRBJ1-4	ASSQGHRDTEKLF
TRBV12-2	TRBJ2-7	ASRLEDQGTSETFYEQY
TRBV5-1	TRBJ2-7	ASSLEAGGTAYEQY
TRBV19	TRBJ2-2	ASSLAGEGGELF
TRBV6-5	TRBJ2-7	ASSYNPGLPPYEQY
TRBV5-1	TRBJ2-3	ASSLEGGRGIGDTQY
TRBV9	TRBJ1-4	ASSEGTGGNEKLF
TRBV15	TRBJ1-1	ATRLLRGTEAF
TRBV9	TRBJ1-4	ASSLGGVNEKLF
TRBV27	TRBJ1-2	ASSFGGLYGYT
TRBV29-1	TRBJ1-2	SVESGGGGYT
TRBV11-2	TRBJ1-1	ASSFTEGTEAF
TRBV19	TRBJ1-5	ASSGTEDQPQH
TRBV15	TRBJ2-3	ATSRIFLAGGTLTDTQY
TRBV7-9	TRBJ2-1	ASSGTGTMTPRLYEQF
TRBV7-2	TRBJ1-6	ASSLIGEGNSPLH
TRBV19	TRBJ2-7	ASSPGTVYEQY
TRBV7-9	TRBJ2-1	ASRGSGTGLNEQF
TRBV4-1	TRBJ1-2	ATSGKEGYT
TRBV20-1	TRBJ1-2	SATQGYGYT
TRBV28	TRBJ2-7	ASSLTQGHEQY
TRBV18	TRBJ2-7	ASSGQAYEQY
TRBV6-1	TRBJ1-1	ASSYVRGTEAF
TRBV19	TRBJ1-6	ASSINPGNSPLH
TRBV5-1	TRBJ2-2	DTSFGGLVRAFTGELF
TRBV6-5	TRBJ2-7	ASRPDRGRYEQY
TRBV2	TRBJ1-4	ASSWTGWGTNEKLF
TRBV9	TRBJ2-2	ASSGRSGQGVSGELF
TRBV15	TRBJ2-1	ATSTLESYNEQF
TRBV6-5	TRBJ2-2	ASRRGLETGELF
TRBV28	TRBJ1-2	ASSLRGSYGYT
TRBV18	TRBJ2-5	ASSPNLASQETQY
TRBV19	TRBJ2-2	ASRTSGGITGELF
TRBV11-2	TRBJ1-2	ASSLERRGDYGYT